The clone carrying this T cell receptor beta chain appeared once. This sample was included in a study of shared clonotypes between healthy human individuals. For each subset, genomic DNA was distributed in equal portions over several immunoSEQ plates. Clones were sequenced by immunoSEQ multiplex PCR, and TCRdb holds only the in-frame ones, with some missing. The table has under 600,000 clones, 75% to 80% seen once. The ends were cut back, 2 bases at V and 6 bases at J, with 15 bases in the middle. The CDR3 is 14 residues long. The germline gives CDR1 SGHRS, CDR2 YFSETQ. Extraction of genomic DNA in unsorted samples used approximately 100 million PBMCs.

The chain is built from TRBV5-1 and TRBJ2-7, with D hard to call. The receptor's source is a woman aged 40-49 years in good health. Some clones in this sample may be carry-over from other donors' samples. The sample consisted of PBMCs. This CDR3 is CASSLGPPTGEQYF. The CDR3 DNA reads TGCGCCAGCAGCTTAGGACCACCCACCGGCGAGCAGTACTTC.